This T cell receptor beta chain was documented in a study of T cell responses to AZD1222 COVID-19 vaccine. Study overall: It was second doses at about 4 or about 12 weeks that were pooled.

Notes on this clone: Its specificity is not known.

Generated by immunoSEQ multiplex PCR, the TCRdb table keeps only in-frame clones and is missing some. In the table there are over 150,000 clones, around 90% of which are singletons. This CDR3 has 16 residues. Losses at the gene ends were 5 bases for V and 2 bases for J; bases not matched to a gene: 8. Germline assignment: CDR1 MDHEN and CDR2 SYDVKM. General study results and limits: There were mostly white British donors and more females than males, and clonal diversity was possibly underestimated. Baseline seropositivity characterized only 5 to 7 AZD1222 recipients. There were vaccine-associated CD4 TCRs across spike, dominant at 160-218 and 743-854.

The chain uses TRBV28 and TRBJ2-5; TRBD2 matches at 10 bases. Sample: peripheral blood, taken on day 0 of AZD1222 vaccination. The sequence derives from an adult in good health. CDR3 amino acids: CASSPALAGKQETQYF. The CDR3 DNA follows: TGTGCCAGCAGTCCCGCACTAGCGGGGAAACAAGAGACCCAGTACTTC.